This T cell receptor beta chain was profiled in a study of T cell repertoires in cytomegalovirus infection. Study information: Recently identified HLA-C-restricted CMV epitopes were among the peptides used. CMV infection plus the matching HLA type was flagged by public TCR beta signatures. Overall study findings and caveats: HLA-C-restricted CMV clonotypes gave the most frequent clonotype in two of eight donors.

Concerning this clonotype itself: The antigen is unknown.

The CDR3 has 16 amino acids. V shed 4 bases, J shed 0 bases, and the junction held 6 bases outside the gene matches. TCRdb independently ran MiXCR on the reads; one entry per CDR3 protein. In the table there are hundreds of thousands of distinct CDR3 sequences, under 55% of which are singletons. This chain uses TRBV12-3 or TRBV12-4 with TRBJ2-5; TRBD2 agrees at 9 bases. This sequence originates from a human donor in good health (CMV status not recorded). Some clones in this sample may be carry-over from other donors' samples. This specimen was cultured PBMCs, taken from culture after CMV antigen stimulation. In DNA form, the CDR3 reads TGTGCCAGCAGTTCCCGACTAGCGGTGTACCAAGAGACCCAGTACTTC. Residues: CASSSRLAVYQETQYF.